The T cell receptor beta chain described here comes from a study of shared clonotypes between healthy human individuals. PCR replicates from unsorted PBMC used around 300 ng DNA, and this amount was roughly 33,000 T cell genomes. Ten immunoSEQ deep assay plates were used by the authors to sequence unsorted PBMC DNA. Produced via immunoSEQ multiplex PCR; TCRdb's table is partial and in-frame only. The table lists 470,000 or so clones, over 70% of them singletons. As concerns this clone: The antigen is not known.

CDR1 and CDR2 from the germline V gene are MNHEY and SVGAGI. Trimming stripped 6 bases from V and 6 bases from J, with 15 bases between. The CDR3 spans 14 residues. Notes on the study in general: Only a few donors were included, so the genetic and exposure-history diversity represented was limited.

The sample consisted of PBMCs. The source is a woman aged 40 to 55 in good health. Some clones in this sample may be carry-over from other donors' samples. The rearrangement uses TRBV6-5 and TRBJ2-1; no clear D. The CDR3 DNA reads TGTGCCAGCAGAGCCCCATTTGTCCCCAATGAGCAGTTCTTC. Its protein product is CASRAPFVPNEQFF.